Sequencing of this TCR beta chain was carried out in a study of cytomegalovirus exposure and HLA in healthy donors. Study-wide results and limits: Researchers reported in a later analysis that a missense DCLRE1C variant was tied to TCR beta V- and J-gene trimming.

This clone came up once. Antigen: not known. Primers included in the PCR were 60 Vbeta and 13 Jbeta primers. TCRdb's table, derived via immunoSEQ multiplex PCR, lists solely in-frame clones and lacks some. The sample has 150,000 to 200,000 clones, approximately 83% seen once. This clonotype was obtained from a man between 18 and 29 years old in good health and CMV-seropositive. The sequenced sample consisted of PBMCs.

DNA for the CDR3: TGTGCCAGCAGCGTGAACCGCGCGAACACCGGGGAGCTGTTTTTT. Translation gives CASSVNRANTGELFF. V is TRBV9 and J is TRBJ2-2; no clear D gene. Germline V gene lookup returns CDR1 SGDLS and CDR2 YYNGEE. Trimming shortened V by 2 bases and J by 0 bases, and 8 bases separated the two germline ends. The CDR3 totals 15 residues.